Listed here is a single T cell receptor beta chain. These data are taken from a study of blood T cell repertoires in COVID-19. On the study more broadly: Acute-phase and convalescent COVID-19 samples originated in the United States, Italy and Spain.

In the original workflow: Cell counts per sample came from amplifying reference gene primers. The protocol was immunoSEQ multiplex PCR, while the TCRdb copy is restricted to in-frame clones and leaves out a portion. Clonal size and the V and J genes are those of that table, whereas D and trimming came from the DNA. The sample contains 120,000 to 150,000 clones, about 84% of which appear only once. This TCR was recovered from a woman aged 80 or over in a cohort sampled during active or convalescent COVID-19. Sequencing was carried out using peripheral blood.

CDR3 nucleotide sequence: TGTGCCAGTAGTATATTCATCAACAGGGGTGGCTACACCTTC. It translates to CASSIFINRGGYTF. V is TRBV19 and J is TRBJ1-2, with TRBD1 matching 7 bases. CDR1 is LNHDA, CDR2 SQIVND, per germline (reference sequence). CDR3 size: 14 residues. V shed 2 bases, J shed 7 bases, and the junction held 7 bases outside the gene matches.